The following is a TCR beta chain sequence with its context. Its antigen is unidentified. This sample was included in a study of CXCR3-negative and CXCR3-positive naive CD8 T cells. Study information: Per-library TRB read counts averaged about 1.5 +/- 0.3 million, adding up to 120 million to 150 million in total.

Each CD8+ T cell subset was sorted in triplicate, under 350,000 cells each. Libraries of TRB cDNA were made by 5' RACE and carried UMIs. TCRdb re-called the 5' RACE reads and gives one entry per CDR3 protein, without DNA. This sample contains more than 45,000 distinct CDR3 sequences. Study-level points and caveats: The TRBV-TRBJ usage of naive CXCR3-negative and CXCR3-positive cells was similar, but that of memory cells differed. In both naive subsets diversity was comparably high, whereas memory CD8+ cells showed much lower diversity.

The CDR3 is 15 amino acids. Sequenced sample: memory CD8+ T cells from blood. This clonotype was obtained from a human donor in good health. Some clones in this sample may be carry-over from other donors' samples. The V call is TRBV12-3 or TRBV12-4, the J call TRBJ2-5; TCRdb indicates TRBD1, and absent DNA this call remains unverified. CDR3: CASSFGQGVLETQYF.